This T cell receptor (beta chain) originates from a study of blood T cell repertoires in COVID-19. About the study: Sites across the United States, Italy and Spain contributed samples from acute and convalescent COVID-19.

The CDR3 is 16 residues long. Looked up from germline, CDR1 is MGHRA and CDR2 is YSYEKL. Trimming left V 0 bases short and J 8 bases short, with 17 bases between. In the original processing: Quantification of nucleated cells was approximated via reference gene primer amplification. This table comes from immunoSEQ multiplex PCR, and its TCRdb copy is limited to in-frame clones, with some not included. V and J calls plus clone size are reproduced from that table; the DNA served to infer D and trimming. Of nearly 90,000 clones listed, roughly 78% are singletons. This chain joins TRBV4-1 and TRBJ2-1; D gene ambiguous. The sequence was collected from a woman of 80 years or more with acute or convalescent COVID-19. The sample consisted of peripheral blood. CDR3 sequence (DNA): TGCGCCAGCAGCCAAGATGGCAGGTATTTTGTGGATGAGCAGTTCTTC. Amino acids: CASSQDGRYFVDEQFF.